This TCR beta chain was profiled in a study of identifying expanded T cells in peripheral blood. Study results and caveats: Roughly two-week clone count variance significantly increased as total template count grew. Differentially abundant clones: roughly 1.2 between replicates, about 16 at about two weeks, approximately 19 at four.

TCRdb keeps only in-frame clones here, not all; method: immunoSEQ multiplex PCR. The sample lists 80,000 to 90,000 clones; 89% were seen once. Collection occurred without any documented infections or immune events in donors. CDR1 is SNHLY and CDR2 is FYNNEI in the germline V gene. Trimming took 7 bases from V and 2 from J, leaving 8 bases between them. The CDR3 totals 12 residues. Concerning this clone itself: Antigen unknown.

V and J are TRBV2 and TRBJ1-2; D gene uncertain. The clonotype was recovered from a person aged 18-69 years in good health. The sequencing sample was made of blood. CDR3 sequence (DNA): TGTGCCAGCACGCAGGAGAACTATGGCTACACCTTC. Translation: CASTQENYGYTF.